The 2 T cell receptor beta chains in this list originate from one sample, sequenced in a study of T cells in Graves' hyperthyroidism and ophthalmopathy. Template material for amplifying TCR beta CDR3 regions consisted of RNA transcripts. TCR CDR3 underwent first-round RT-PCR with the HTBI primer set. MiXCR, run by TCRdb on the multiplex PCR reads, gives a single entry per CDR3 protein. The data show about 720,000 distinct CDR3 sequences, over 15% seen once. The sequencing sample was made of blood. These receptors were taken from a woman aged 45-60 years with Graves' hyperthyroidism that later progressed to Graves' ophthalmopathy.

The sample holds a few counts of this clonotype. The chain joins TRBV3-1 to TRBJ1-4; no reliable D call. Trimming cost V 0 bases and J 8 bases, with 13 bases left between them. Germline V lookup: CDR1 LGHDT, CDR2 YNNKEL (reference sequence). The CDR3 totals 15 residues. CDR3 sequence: CASSQDGKYWEKLFF. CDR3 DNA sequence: TGTGCCAGCAGCCAAGACGGCAAGTATTGGGAAAAACTGTTTTTT. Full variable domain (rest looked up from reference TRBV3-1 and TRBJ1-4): DTAVSQTPKYLVTQMGNDKSIKCEQNLGHDTMYWYKQDSKKFLKIMFSYNNKELIINETVPNRFSPKSPDKAHLNLHINSLELGDSAVYFCASSQDGKYWEKLFFGSGTQLSVL.

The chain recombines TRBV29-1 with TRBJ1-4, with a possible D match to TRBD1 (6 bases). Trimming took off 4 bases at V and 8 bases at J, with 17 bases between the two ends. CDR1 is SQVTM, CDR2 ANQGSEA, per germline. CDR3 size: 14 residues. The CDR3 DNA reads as TGCAGCGTTGCCCAGAACGGGGGCGCGGAAAAACTGTTTTTT. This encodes CSVAQNGGAEKLFF.